This entry lists 30 T cell receptor beta chains sequenced from one sample in a study of blood T cells in healthy people across ages. Then a second PCR, running about 6 to 12 cycles, was carried out with a sample-barcoded 5' primer and a J-beta primer mix. TCRdb called the 5' RACE reads again in MiXCR, with one record for every CDR3 protein. The sample holds some 1,500,000 distinct CDR3 sequences, 40% to 45% seen once. The specimen sequenced was blood. The source of these receptors is a woman younger than 35 in good health.

This clonotype showed up just once. V gene TRBV4-3 combines with J gene TRBJ2-1; TRBD1 matches 9 bases. The CDR3 spans 15 residues. Germline V CDR1 and CDR2: LGHNA, YSLEER. J gave up 6 bases and V 1 base, and 4 bases lay outside the gene matches. The CDR3 bases are TGCGCCAGCAGCCAAGGAGAGACAGGGGGCAATGAGCAGTTCTTC. Its translation: CASSQGETGGNEQFF.

V gene TRBV4-2 combines with J gene TRBJ1-1; a possible D gene is TRBD1 (6 bases). Trimming pared 4 bases from V and 1 base from J, leaving 19 bases between. Germline V gene sequence: CDR1 LGHNA, CDR2 YNFKEQ. This CDR3 comprises 17 residues. DNA for the CDR3: TGTGCCAGCAGCCCGAAGGGGGGCGCAAGAACGAACACTGAAGCTTTCTTT. This translates into CASSPKGGARTNTEAFF.

The V call is TRBV12-3 or TRBV12-4, the J call TRBJ2-7; D gene ambiguous. The V gene lost 4 bases and the J gene lost 0 bases, with 16 bases spanning the gap. The CDR3 is 16 residues long. The CDR3 here is CASSSGRNLGSYEQYF. CDR3 DNA sequence: TGTGCCAGCAGTTCCGGACGGAACCTTGGCTCCTACGAGCAGTACTTC.

This sequence joins TRBV20-1 and TRBJ2-3; 8 bases map to TRBD2. The CDR3 spans 15 residues. Germline assignment: CDR1 DFQATT and CDR2 SNEGSKA (reference sequence). V gave up 6 bases and J gave up 5 bases; unmatched junction bases: 13. The CDR3 DNA follows: TGCAGTGCCTCCTGGGGCGGGGGGCTGGGAGATACGCAGTATTTT. This encodes CSASWGGGLGDTQYF.

The chain joins TRBV9 to TRBJ2-1; weak D call: TRBD1 (6 bases). V was trimmed by 7 bases and J by 14 bases, leaving 19 bases between them. This CDR3 spans 12 amino acids. Germline CDR1 reads SGDLS; CDR2 reads YYNGEE. CDR3 bases: TGTGCCAGCTCCGTCATGGGGGCAGGGAAGTTCTTC. It translates to CASSVMGAGKFF.

Details on this clonotype: A much larger clone lies one base from this, so it may be a read error. Here the CDR3 DNA reads TGTGCCAGCAGCCAGAGCACAGCCAACAATGAGCAGTACTTC. It is translated as CASSQSTANNEQYF. This rearrangement joins TRBV7-2 to TRBJ2-7, with D unclear. Per germline, CDR1 SGHTA and CDR2 FQGNSA. Trimming removed 5 bases at V and 7 bases at J, with 18 bases between. The CDR3 covers 14 residues.

This clonotype has a handful of counts. V gene TRBV12-3 or TRBV12-4 combines with J gene TRBJ1-5, with D possibly being TRBD1 (6 bases). The CDR3 totals 16 residues. Trimming removed 2 bases at V and 9 bases at J, with 20 bases between. The CDR3 loop reads CASSLRTGPWGPPQHF. Here the CDR3 DNA reads TGTGCCAGCAGTTTAAGAACAGGGCCTTGGGGGCCGCCCCAGCATTTT.

This clonotype was detected a few times. CDR3 residues: CASSLDGDRVGYGYTF. CDR3 nucleotide sequence: TGTGCCAGCAGCTTAGATGGGGATCGGGTCGGCTATGGCTACACCTTC. This chain links TRBV7-9 with TRBJ1-2; D unclear. V gave up 1 base and J gave up 4 bases, with 16 bases separating them. There are 16 residues in the CDR3. Germline lookup yields CDR1 SEHNR and CDR2 FQNEAQ (reference sequence).

This clonotype was counted between two and nine times. This sequence joins TRBV27 and TRBJ2-1, with D unresolved. V was trimmed by 7 bases and J by 10 bases, leaving 14 bases between them. Germline V gives CDR1 MNHEY, CDR2 SMNVEV (reference sequence). This CDR3 is built from 12 residues. The CDR3 nucleotides are TGTGCCAGCAAAAAAATCGGGCGGGAGCAGTTCTTC. Translation: CASKKIGREQFF.

This chain connects TRBV4-1 to TRBJ2-1, with TRBD1 matching over 9 bases. The CDR3 consists of 13 residues. With V trimmed by 2 bases and J by 10 bases, 3 bases remained unmatched. Germline V gene sequence: CDR1 MGHRA, CDR2 YSYEKL. This CDR3 reads CASSQLGQGEQFF. The CDR3 DNA reads as TGCGCCAGCAGCCAACTAGGACAGGGGGAGCAGTTCTTC.

This clonotype was seen repeatedly, ten times or more. An end of the junction does not agree with germline; a read error may underlie this. The CDR3 reads CASSQAQGSYEQYF. CDR3 coding DNA: TGTGCCAGCAGCCAAGCCCAGGGATCCTACGAGCAGTACTTC. V is TRBV4-3 and J is TRBJ2-7; possibly TRBD1 for D (5 bases). CDR3 size: 14 residues. The germline CDR1 and CDR2 sequences are LGHNA and YSLEER.

The chain uses TRBV27 and TRBJ2-3; possibly TRBD1 for D (6 bases). The germline V gene encodes CDR1 MNHEY and CDR2 SMNVEV (reference sequence). CDR3 size: 15 residues. Between the trimmed V and J ends, which lost 7 bases and 6 bases, there was a span of 20 bases. CDR3 bases: TGTGCCAGCAACGCGCATGGGGGCATCTCTGATACGCAGTATTTT. It translates to CASNAHGGISDTQYF.

This clonotype was found once. Here the CDR3 omits its conserved ending phenylalanine or tryptophan, so a read error is the likely source. The chain employs TRBV20-1 and TRBJ2-3; a weak D match, TRBD2 (6 bases). The CDR3 is 17 amino acids. The germline gives CDR1 DFQATT, CDR2 SNEGSKA (reference sequence). This chain's CDR3 is CRLRGGGPSPGTDTQYL. As DNA, the CDR3 is TGCCGTCTAAGGGGAGGAGGCCCTAGCCCTGGCACAGATACGCAGTATCTT.

This clonotype was found a few times. The chain carries TRBV13 and TRBJ2-3; no clear D gene. CDR3 length equals 16 residues. Between the trimmed V and J ends, which lost 1 base and 2 bases, there was a span of 13 bases. Germline loops: CDR1 PRHDT, CDR2 FYEKMQ (reference sequence). The CDR3 here is CASSLEKGIDTDTQYF. The DNA of the CDR3 is TGTGCCAGCAGCTTAGAAAAAGGTATCGACACAGATACGCAGTATTTT.

The rearrangement uses TRBV4-3 and TRBJ1-2; 7 nucleotides align to TRBD1. The germline CDR1 and CDR2 sequences are LGHNA and YSLEER. The CDR3 extends over 15 amino acids. Germline trimming cut 5 bases from V and 0 bases from J; bases unmatched to any gene: 6. CDR3 sequence reads: CASSTGQRSNYGYTF. CDR3 sequence (DNA): TGCGCCAGCAGCACGGGACAGAGATCTAACTATGGCTACACCTTC.

The sample holds one count of this clonotype. The J gene is TRBJ1-2, the V gene TRBV3-1, with unresolved D. The CDR3 length is 13 residues. Germline CDR1 is LGHDT and CDR2 is YNNKEL (reference sequence). Trimming removed 6 bases from V and 3 bases from J, with 11 bases in between. The CDR3 coding sequence is TGTGCCAGCAGTCGGGGAGGGTACTATGGCTACACCTTC. Protein product: CASSRGGYYGYTF.

The chain carries TRBV7-9 and TRBJ2-3; D is possibly TRBD2 (6 bases). V lost 5 bases to trimming and J lost 6 bases, with 18 bases between them. The CDR3 sequence is 15 residues long. Germline CDR1 SEHNR, CDR2 FQNEAQ (reference sequence). Written as DNA, the CDR3 is TGTGCCAGCAGCCCGACGGGGGTTGAGGTGGATACGCAGTATTTT. This encodes CASSPTGVEVDTQYF. Full variable domain (outside the CDR3, taken from reference TRBV7-9 and TRBJ2-3): DTGVSQNPRHKITKRGQNVTFRCDPISEHNRLYWYRQTLGQGPEFLTYFQNEAQLEKSRLLSDRFSAERPKGSFSTLEIQRTEQGDSAMYLCASSPTGVEVDTQYFGPGTRLTVL.

This clonotype was observed a handful of times. This chain connects TRBV3-1 to TRBJ1-2; D perhaps matches TRBD1 (5 bases). Germline V gene lookup returns CDR1 LGHDT and CDR2 YNNKEL (reference sequence). This CDR3 region has 15 residues. With 5 bases removed from V and 7 bases from J, the gap between germline ends came to 20 bases. This chain's CDR3 is CASSANWGDFRGYTF. The CDR3 region has the DNA TGTGCCAGCAGCGCAAACTGGGGGGATTTTCGTGGCTACACCTTC.

This clonotype appeared a few times. The V gene is TRBV29-1, the J gene TRBJ1-5, with no clear D. CDR1 SQVTM and CDR2 ANQGSEA come from the germline V gene. The germline V and J ends were trimmed by 7 bases and 3 bases, with 13 bases remaining between them. This CDR3 has 13 amino acids. CDR3: CSARDQDNQPQHF. The CDR3 nucleotides read TGCAGCGCCCGAGATCAGGACAATCAGCCCCAGCATTTT. Variable domain in full (rest from reference TRBV29-1 and TRBJ1-5): SAVISQKPSRDICQRGTSLTIQCQVDSQVTMMFWYRQQPGQSLTLIATANQGSEATYESGFVIDKFPISRPNLTFSTLTVSNMSPEDSSIYLCSARDQDNQPQHFGDGTRLSIL.

This clonotype was observed a few times. V and J are TRBV4-1 and TRBJ1-4; D remains unclear. Germline CDR1 reads MGHRA; CDR2 reads YSYEKL. The CDR3 is 15 amino acids. V lost 5 bases, J lost 2 bases, and 12 bases lay in between. The CDR3 coding sequence is TGCGCCAGCAGCTTTGGCCCGGGGACTAATGAAAAACTGTTTTTT. Its translation: CASSFGPGTNEKLFF.

The chain couples TRBV5-5 to TRBJ1-2; a weak D match, TRBD1 (5 bases). This CDR3 region has 14 residues. Germline V gene data show CDR1 as SGHKS and CDR2 as YYEKEE (reference sequence). The V and J ends lost 1 base and 4 bases respectively, with 11 bases between them. CDR3 sequence reads: CASSLLRGAYGYTF. The CDR3 coding sequence is TGTGCCAGCAGCTTGTTGAGGGGCGCCTATGGCTACACCTTC.

The V gene is TRBV27, the J gene TRBJ1-2; a weak D match, TRBD1 (6 bases). Germline lookup yields CDR1 MNHEY and CDR2 SMNVEV (reference sequence). The V gene lost 2 bases and the J gene lost 6 bases, with 16 bases spanning the gap. The CDR3 sequence is 15 residues long. The CDR3 spells CASSLIRGAGDGYTF. DNA for the CDR3: TGTGCCAGCAGTTTAATAAGGGGGGCTGGAGATGGCTACACCTTC.

V gene TRBV15 combines with J gene TRBJ1-6; D is ambiguous. Per germline, CDR1 LNHNV and CDR2 YYDKDF (reference sequence). V lost 3 bases and J 4 bases, leaving 10 bases between the germline ends. The CDR3 extends over 15 amino acids. CDR3 in amino acids: CATSRGSNYNSPLHF. The CDR3 coding sequence is TGTGCCACCAGCAGGGGAAGTAATTATAATTCACCCCTCCACTTT.

This rearrangement joins TRBV7-2 to TRBJ2-1; D remains unclear. In germline, CDR1 is SGHTA, CDR2 FQGNSA. This CDR3 is built from 14 residues. V lost 0 bases and J 9 bases, leaving 12 bases between the germline ends. The CDR3 loop reads CASSLALVVGEQFF. CDR3 nucleotide sequence: TGTGCCAGCAGCTTAGCGCTGGTTGTTGGTGAGCAGTTCTTC.

The chain uses TRBV27 and TRBJ1-2, with D possibly matching TRBD1 (5 bases). CDR1 is MNHEY, CDR2 SMNVEV, per germline (reference sequence). This CDR3 has 16 residues. V was cut by 3 bases and J by 2 bases, with 16 bases left in between. The CDR3 nucleotides read TGTGCCAGCAGTTTGTCCGGGGCCCTCCCAAACTATGGCTACACCTTC. This encodes CASSLSGALPNYGYTF.

This clonotype was seen a few times. The CDR3 sequence: CSAPNGVRGYTF. The CDR3 DNA reads as TGCAGTGCCCCAAACGGGGTCCGCGGCTACACCTTC. The chain employs TRBV20-1 and TRBJ1-2; no reliable D call. Germline lookup yields CDR1 DFQATT and CDR2 SNEGSKA (reference sequence). The CDR3 length is 12 residues. The germline V and J ends were trimmed by 6 bases and 8 bases, with 16 bases remaining between them.

The chain recombines TRBV4-1 with TRBJ1-2; D gene uncertain. Germline V CDR1 and CDR2: MGHRA, YSYEKL. CDR3 length equals 15 residues. V lost 1 base, J lost 5 bases, and 14 bases lay in between. CDR3 sequence reads: CASSQVGEIQYGYTF. The CDR3 DNA is TGCGCCAGCAGCCAAGTTGGGGAGATTCAGTATGGCTACACCTTC.

This clonotype has at least ten counts. The V call is TRBV4-2, the J call TRBJ1-1, with D possibly TRBD1 on 6 matching bases. V was trimmed by 0 bases and J by 1 base, leaving 12 bases between them. The CDR3 is made up of 16 amino acids. Looked up from germline, CDR1 is LGHNA and CDR2 is YNFKEQ. The CDR3 is CASSQDEGRGNTEAFF. The CDR3 bases are TGTGCCAGCAGCCAAGATGAAGGCAGGGGGAACACTGAAGCTTTCTTT.

This clonotype was counted ten times or more. The V and J genes are TRBV29-1 and TRBJ2-1, with 8 bases lining up with TRBD2. The CDR3 has 14 amino acids. The junction had 13 bases not matched to a gene; V was cut back by 8 bases and J by 7 bases. From germline, CDR1 is SQVTM and CDR2 ANQGSEA. CDR3 sequence: CSLLPETSENEQFF. CDR3 DNA: TGCAGCCTCCTTCCTGAGACTAGCGAGAATGAGCAGTTCTTC.

The chain combines TRBV9 with TRBJ2-5; D assignment may be TRBD1 or TRBD2 (6 bases each). The J call may be wrong; the DNA end is better matched by TRBJ2-7. From germline, CDR1 is SGDLS and CDR2 YYNGEE. The CDR3 is 15 amino acids. The CDR3 reads CASSEGGLLGAEQYF. The CDR3 DNA sequence: TGTGCCAGCAGCGAGGGGGGACTTCTTGGGGCCGAGCAGTACTTC.